This entry concerns a single TCR beta chain. This record belongs to a study of cytotoxic CD8 clonotypes in ibrutinib-treated CLL. Assay used: immunoSEQ multiplex PCR; TCRdb lists only in-frame clones, some missing. This table has about 130,000 clones, approximately 85% appearing once. Germline-derived CDR1 and CDR2 are SGDLS and YYNGEE. This CDR3 contains 14 residues. Trimming removed 0 bases from V and 5 bases from J, with 11 bases in between. The receptor was derived from a human donor with chronic lymphocytic leukemia. The sample in question was PBMCs, obtained after 24 months of ibrutinib treatment. The gene calls are TRBV9 and TRBJ1-1; no firm D call. The CDR3 is CASSVAPYGTEAFF. CDR3 nucleotide sequence: TGTGCCAGCAGCGTAGCACCTTACGGGACTGAAGCTTTCTTT.